The T cell receptor beta chain under discussion was sequenced for a study of regulatory T cells in long-lasting Graves disease. This clonotype came up many times. To make TCR beta libraries, researchers used iRepertoire HTBI primers and Arm-PCR of CDR3 regions. In TCRdb, the multiplex PCR reads were re-called with MiXCR into one record per CDR3 protein. Among 550,000 or so distinct CDR3 sequences, 9.5% to 15% were seen once, and the ten largest hold 8.9%. Specified time point: newly diagnosed GD, antithyroid drugs for less than 3 months. Preparation of the TCR library used RNA extracted from PBMCs. The sample also formed part of further work on T cells in Graves' hyperthyroidism and ophthalmopathy. That investigation notes: Using the HTBI primer set, a first-round RT-PCR was run on the TCR CDR3.

The sample here was peripheral blood mononuclear cells (PBMCs), taken at new diagnosis, from a patient treated with antithyroid drugs. This TCR derives from a woman aged 30 to 39 with Graves disease.

CDR3 region: CASSPRTPGQETQYF. In DNA, the CDR3 is TGTGCCAGCAGCCCCAGAACCCCCGGCCAAGAGACCCAGTACTTC. The rearrangement links TRBV7-9 to TRBJ2-5; D is unclear. V was cut by 5 bases and J by 1 base, with 14 bases left in between. The germline V gene encodes CDR1 SEHNR and CDR2 FQNEAQ (reference sequence). This CDR3 is built from 15 residues.